The subject of this entry is one TCR beta chain. What antigen it recognizes has not been identified. Per-nucleotide qualities are absent, and no much larger clonotype sits a single base away. The sample belongs to a study of blood T cell repertoires in COVID-19 (dated by TCRdb to 2018 to 2020). In terms of the full investigation: Collaborator samples came from the United States, Italy and Spain and covered acute and convalescent phases of COVID-19. Samples were obtained from the ongoing ImmuneRACE study (first 160 participants) and from 1,254 subjects provided by 6 global collaborators. Where available, HLA class I and class II types were obtained from metadata supplied by the sample provider rather than from assay-based typing. The prospective study material was composed of cDNA or gDNA derived from T cells, B-cell-depleted T cells, or PBMCs. The repertoires were released in a freely available public database intended as a resource for research on the immune response to SARS-CoV-2. Deeply sampled blood TCRbeta repertoires from subjects exposed to, actively infected with, or recovered from COVID-19 were included in the dataset. Sample metadata almost always included a de-identified subject ID, COVID-19 status, age in years and sex.

Trimming takes 1 base off V and 2 bases off J; junction bases not matched to a gene: 4. The CDR3 holds 16 amino acids from the cysteine to the phenylalanine. Left in the record is the CDR3 DNA by itself, 48 bases read in frame from the first base. The germline V gene yields SGHDT for CDR1 and YYEEEE for CDR2. Study-wide conclusions, independent of this receptor: The amount of clinical and demographic metadata varied by source and participant and was provided uncurated.

The immunoSEQ Assay, a bias-controlled multiplex PCR, was used to amplify TCRbeta CDR3 regions from genomic DNA. Turning to the authors' computational methods: Within the assay, amplification of reference gene primers was used to estimate how many nucleated cells each sample contained. Sequence reads were collapsed and filtered to measure the absolute abundance of every unique TCRbeta CDR3 rearrangement. For each sample, productive Simpson clonality was calculated as the square root of Simpson's diversity index over productive rearrangements. In its TCRdb copy, this immuneACCESS table keeps in-frame sequences only and misses some clones. Where compared with another copy, unresolved V genes explain less than half of these, and the others have no known cause. D and trimming were read from the DNA, whereas the V and J calls and clone size are those reported in that table. The sample includes 150,000 or so clones, with less than 90% observed a single time. The top ten constitute under 30% of the sample.

Each collaborating institution followed its own protocols to collect whole blood in K2EDTA tubes. Collaborator samples were shipped for TCRbeta analysis as frozen whole blood, isolated PBMCs, or DNA extracted from either sample type. This clonotype originated in a man aged 55 to 69 with acute or convalescent COVID-19. The specimen sequenced was peripheral blood. The chain is assembled from TRBV5-6 and TRBJ2-3; the junction holds 10 bases that match TRBD2. CDR3 loop: CASSLSSGGFTDTQYF. The nucleotide sequence is given as TGTGCCAGCAGCTTGAGTAGCGGGGGGTTCACAGATACGCAGTATTTT.